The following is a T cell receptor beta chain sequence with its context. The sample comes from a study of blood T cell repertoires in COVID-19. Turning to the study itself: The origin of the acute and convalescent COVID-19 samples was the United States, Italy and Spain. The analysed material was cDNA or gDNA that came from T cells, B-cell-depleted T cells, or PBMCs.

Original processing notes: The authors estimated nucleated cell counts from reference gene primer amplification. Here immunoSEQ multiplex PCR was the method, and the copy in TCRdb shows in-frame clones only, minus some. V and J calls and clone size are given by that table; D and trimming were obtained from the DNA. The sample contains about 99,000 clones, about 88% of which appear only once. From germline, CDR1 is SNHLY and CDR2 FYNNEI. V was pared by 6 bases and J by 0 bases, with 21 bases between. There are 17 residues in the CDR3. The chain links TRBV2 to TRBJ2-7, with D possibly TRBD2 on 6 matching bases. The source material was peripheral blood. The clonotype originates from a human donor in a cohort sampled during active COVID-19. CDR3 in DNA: TGTGCCAGCAGCCCCATAGTTAGCGGCAGTAGCTCCTACGAGCAGTACTTC. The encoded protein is CASSPIVSGSSSYEQYF.